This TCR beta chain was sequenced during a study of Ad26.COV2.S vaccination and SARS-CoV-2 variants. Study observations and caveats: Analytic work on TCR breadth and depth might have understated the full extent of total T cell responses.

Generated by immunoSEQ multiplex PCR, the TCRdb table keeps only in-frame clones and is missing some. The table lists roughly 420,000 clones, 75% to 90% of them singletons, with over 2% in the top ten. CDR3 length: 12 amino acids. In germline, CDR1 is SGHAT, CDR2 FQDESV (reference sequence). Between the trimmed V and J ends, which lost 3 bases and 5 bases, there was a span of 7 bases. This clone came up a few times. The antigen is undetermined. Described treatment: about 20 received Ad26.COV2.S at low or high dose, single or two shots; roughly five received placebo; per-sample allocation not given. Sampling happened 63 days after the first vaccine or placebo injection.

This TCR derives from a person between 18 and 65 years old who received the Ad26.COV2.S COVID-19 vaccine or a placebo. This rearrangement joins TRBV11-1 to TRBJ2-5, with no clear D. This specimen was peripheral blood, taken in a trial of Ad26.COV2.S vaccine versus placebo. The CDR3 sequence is CASSFGEETQYF. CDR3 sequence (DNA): TGTGCCAGCAGCTTTGGCGAGGAGACCCAGTACTTC.